The rows below give T cell receptor beta chains drawn from one sample of a study of shared clonotypes between healthy human individuals. Data came from immunoSEQ multiplex PCR; TCRdb stores just in-frame clones and leaves some out. The sample lists some 2.4 million clones; roughly 93% were seen once. The sample comprised naive CD4+ T cells from PBMCs. The receptors come from a man between 18 and 29 years old in good health. Some clones in this sample may be carry-over from other donors' samples. Each CDR3 is given with its conserved first and last residue. The order of the fields is clone size, J gene, V gene, D gene, CDR3 protein, CDR3 DNA. D genes are given only for firm matches. Only part of the rows carry a size: once, few, many, or a class if the clone is expanded.

once	TRBJ1-1	TRBV19	TRBD1	CASSSAGTANTEAFF	TGTGCCAGTAGTTCCGCCGGGACAGCTAACACTGAAGCTTTCTTT
.	TRBJ1-2	TRBV7-9	TRBD1	CASSTNRGDYGYTF	TGTGCCAGCAGCACAAACAGGGGGGACTATGGCTACACCTTC
.	TRBJ2-3	TRBV5-6	.	CASSRSSSSDTQYF	TGTGCCAGCAGCAGAAGCTCGAGCTCAGATACGCAGTATTTT
once	TRBJ1-5	TRBV11-1	.	CASSFKTFNQPQHF	TGTGCCAGCAGCTTTAAGACATTCAATCAGCCCCAGCATTTT
.	TRBJ2-1	TRBV5-1	TRBD2	CASSSSGTLGGEQFF	TGCGCCAGCAGCAGTAGCGGGACCCTAGGTGGTGAGCAGTTCTTC
.	TRBJ1-2	TRBV5-4	TRBD1	CASSLRGPEGYTF	TGTGCCAGCAGTTTAAGGGGGCCGGAGGGCTACACCTTC
.	TRBJ2-5	TRBV5-1	.	CASSSPLRGETQYF	TGCGCCAGCAGCTCTCCTCTGAGGGGAGAGACCCAGTACTTC
.	TRBJ1-1	TRBV5-1	TRBD1	CASSSRTGRNTEAFF	TGCGCCAGCAGCTCCCGGACAGGGAGAAACACTGAAGCTTTCTTT
.	TRBJ2-7	TRBV9	.	CASSVGGTSSYEQYF	TGTGCCAGCAGCGTAGGGGGAACGAGCTCCTACGAGCAGTACTTC
.	TRBJ2-7	TRBV6-1	TRBD1	CASTETTGSYEQYF	TGTGCCAGCACCGAGACGACAGGGTCCTACGAGCAGTACTTC
.	TRBJ2-5	TRBV4-3	.	CASSQDRRVGETQYF	TGCGCCAGCAGCCAAGATAGGCGGGTCGGAGAGACCCAGTACTTC
.	TRBJ2-3	TRBV28	.	CASSVVFVRGDTQYF	TGTGCCAGCAGTGTCGTATTCGTTCGGGGAGATACGCAGTATTTT
.	TRBJ1-1	TRBV4-3	.	CASSQEFGSNTEAFF	TGCGCCAGCAGCCAAGAGTTCGGTAGTAACACTGAAGCTTTCTTT
.	TRBJ1-6	TRBV4-2	.	CASSQGGGNSPLHF	TGTGCCAGCAGCCAGGGAGGAGGCAATTCACCCCTCCACTTT
.	TRBJ1-1	TRBV11-2	.	CASSLERAVEAFF	TGTGCCAGCAGCTTAGAGAGGGCAGTTGAAGCTTTCTTT
.	TRBJ2-2	TRBV30	TRBD2	CAWSTSVNTGELFF	TGTGCCTGGAGTACTAGCGTAAACACCGGGGAGCTGTTTTTT
.	TRBJ2-7	TRBV5-1	.	CASSLDSGGPYEQYF	TGCGCCAGCAGCTTGGACAGTGGCGGACCCTACGAGCAGTACTTC
many	TRBJ1-1	TRBV29-1	.	CSVEGISGLTNTEAFF	TGCAGCGTTGAGGGTATCTCAGGGCTCACGAACACTGAAGCTTTCTTT